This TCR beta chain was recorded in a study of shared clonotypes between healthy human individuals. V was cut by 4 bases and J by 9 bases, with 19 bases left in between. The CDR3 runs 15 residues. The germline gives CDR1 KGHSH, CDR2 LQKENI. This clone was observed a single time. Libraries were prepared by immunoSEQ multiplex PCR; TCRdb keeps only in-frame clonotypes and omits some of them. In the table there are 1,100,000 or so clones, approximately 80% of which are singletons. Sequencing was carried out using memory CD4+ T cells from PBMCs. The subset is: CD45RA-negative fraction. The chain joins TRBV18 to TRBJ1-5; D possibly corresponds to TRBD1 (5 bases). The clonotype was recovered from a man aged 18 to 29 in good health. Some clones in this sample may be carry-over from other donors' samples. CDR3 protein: CASSRVLGDGRPQHF. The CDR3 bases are TGTGCCAGCTCACGCGTCCTGGGGGACGGAAGGCCCCAGCATTTT.